The source of this T cell receptor beta chain is a study of T-cell reconstitution after alpha-beta-depleted transplantation in children. The V end was cut by 7 bases, the J end by 4 bases, with 13 bases between. Germline loops: CDR1 ENHRY, CDR2 SYGVKD. The CDR3 has 14 residues. Preparation of the TCRbeta library involved a method that used unique molecular identifiers. MiXCR, applied by TCRdb to the PCR reads, yields one record per CDR3 protein. This sample has about 410,000 distinct CDR3 sequences, with around 21% found just once. This sample comprised PBMCs from the stem cell graft donor, obtained from the stem cell graft. The chain links TRBV10-3 to TRBJ2-2; a possible D gene is TRBD1 (6 bases). The clonotype originates from a human donor who donated a stem cell graft to a child with acute myeloid leukemia. CDR3 region: CAITQGLGTGELFF. The CDR3 nucleotides read TGTGCCATCACCCAGGGGCTTGGCACCGGGGAGCTGTTTTTT.